The 32 T cell receptor beta chains below were found in one sample sequenced in a study of shared clonotypes between healthy human individuals. Clones were sequenced by immunoSEQ multiplex PCR, and TCRdb holds only the in-frame ones, with some missing. The sample includes millions of clones, around nine tenths of them seen just once. The sample comprised naive CD4+ T cells sorted from blood. The subset here: CD45RA+ positively selected. Source of these receptors: a man in his late teens or twenties in good health.

Turning to this clone: Other nucleotide sequences in the sample specify the same CDR3. The CDR3 region is CASSLDRAGYGYTF. DNA of the CDR3: TGTGCCAGCAGCTTAGATAGGGCGGGCTATGGCTACACCTTC. The chain has TRBV7-2 and TRBJ1-2, with D hard to call. The germline V and J ends were trimmed by 1 base and 4 bases, with 10 bases remaining between them. CDR3 size: 14 residues. The germline V gene encodes CDR1 SGHTA and CDR2 FQGNSA.

The chain recombines TRBV5-8 with TRBJ1-3; D is possibly TRBD1 (5 bases). Germline assignment: CDR1 SGHTS and CDR2 YDEGEE. The CDR3 covers 17 residues. Deletions cut 0 bases from V and 0 bases from J, with 13 bases between. As DNA, the CDR3 is TGTGCCAGCAGCTTGGCCCCGGGACTGATCTCTGGAAACACCATATATTTT. Translating it yields CASSLAPGLISGNTIYF.

This clone came up once. The chain is built from TRBV7-8 and TRBJ1-6; D gene unclear. Germline CDR1 and CDR2: SGHVS and FQNEAQ. The CDR3 has 15 residues. Trimming removed 5 bases at V and 10 bases at J, with 18 bases between. The chain's CDR3 is CASSPRTDLVSPLHF. The CDR3, as DNA: TGTGCCAGCAGCCCGCGGACGGATCTCGTATCACCCCTCCACTTT. Complete variable domain (other parts from reference TRBV7-8 and TRBJ1-6): GAGVSQSPRYKVAKRGQDVALRCDPISGHVSLFWYQQALGQGPEFLTYFQNEAQLDKSGLPSDRFFAERPEGSVSTLKIQRTQQEDSAVYLCASSPRTDLVSPLHFGNGTRLTVT.

The chain combines TRBV5-4 with TRBJ2-3; maybe TRBD1 (6 bases). Germline CDR1 and CDR2: SGHNT and YYREEE (reference sequence). V dropped 6 bases and J dropped 0 bases, with 11 bases sitting between them. CDR3 length: 14 residues. The CDR3 DNA reads TGTGCCAGCAAGATGACAGGTAGCACAGATACGCAGTATTTT. Translated: CASKMTGSTDTQYF.

The chain uses TRBV5-1 and TRBJ1-1; D call uncertain. This CDR3 region has 14 residues. V lost 4 bases, J lost 4 bases, and 14 bases lay in between. Germline V gene sequence: CDR1 SGHRS, CDR2 YFSETQ. CDR3 amino acids: CASSPLGSGTEAFF. CDR3 DNA sequence: TGCGCCAGCAGCCCCCTAGGGTCGGGCACTGAAGCTTTCTTT.

The chain links TRBV19 to TRBJ1-3; a weak D match, TRBD1 (5 bases). Germline CDR1 LNHDA, CDR2 SQIVND (reference sequence). CDR3 length equals 14 residues. With 1 base removed from V and 3 bases from J, the gap between germline ends came to 7 bases. This chain's CDR3 is CASSIGQLGNTIYF. In DNA form, the CDR3 reads TGTGCCAGTAGTATAGGACAGCTTGGAAACACCATATATTTT.

The chain recombines TRBV11-2 with TRBJ1-1; D ambiguous. The CDR3 consists of 13 residues. Germline CDR1 is SGHAT and CDR2 is FQNNGV. Deletions cut 5 bases from V and 1 base from J, with 8 bases between. The CDR3 DNA reads TGTGCCAGCAGCCCCGGTAGGAACACTGAAGCTTTCTTT. It encodes CASSPGRNTEAFF.

The chain carries TRBV30 and TRBJ1-4; D remains ambiguous. Per the germline V gene, CDR1 is GTSNPN and CDR2 is SVGIG (reference sequence). The CDR3 contains 14 residues. V was cut by 0 bases and J by 5 bases, with 10 bases left in between. The CDR3 bases are TGTGCCTGGAGTGTATGGGCGGGGAATGAAAAACTGTTTTTT. Translating gives CAWSVWAGNEKLFF. Drawing the rest from reference TRBV30 and TRBJ1-4, the complete variable domain is SQTIHQWPATLVQPVGSPLSLECTVEGTSNPNLYWYRQAAGRGLQLLFYSVGIGQISSEVPQNLSASRPQDRQFILSSKKLLLSDSGFYLCAWSVWAGNEKLFFGSGTQLSVL.

J is TRBJ1-1 and V is TRBV6-1, with D maybe TRBD1 (5 bases). V lost 4 bases, J lost 5 bases, and 20 bases lay in between. Looked up from germline, CDR1 is MNHNS and CDR2 is SASEGT. This CDR3 comprises 16 residues. The CDR3 DNA follows: TGTGCCAGCAGTGTCCGGGACGTCGGGGCTGGGACTGAAGCTTTCTTT. Translated: CASSVRDVGAGTEAFF.

V is TRBV5-6 and J is TRBJ1-2; no reliable D call. V was cut by 2 bases and J by 4 bases, with 24 bases left in between. The germline V gene encodes CDR1 SGHDT and CDR2 YYEEEE. This CDR3 is 18 amino acids long. The CDR3 coding sequence is TGTGCCAGCAGCTTTGTCCGAGGGCAAGGTGTTTTCGTCTATGGCTACACCTTC. Amino acids: CASSFVRGQGVFVYGYTF.

Only a few counts were recorded for this clone. The chain combines TRBV30 with TRBJ1-2; D is uncertain. Trimming removed 2 bases at V and 2 bases at J, with 9 bases between. This CDR3 contains 13 residues. Germline CDR1 is GTSNPN and CDR2 is SVGIG (reference sequence). The CDR3 sequence: CAWSIEANYGYTF. CDR3 coding DNA: TGTGCCTGGAGTATTGAGGCCAACTATGGCTACACCTTC.

Concerning this clone itself: Other nucleotide sequences in the sample specify the same CDR3. V usage is TRBV5-4 and J usage is TRBJ2-5; the D is unclear. V gave up 1 base and J gave up 3 bases, with 10 bases separating them. The germline V gene has CDR1 SGHNT and CDR2 YYREEE (reference sequence). The CDR3 extends over 14 amino acids. The CDR3 bases are TGTGCCAGCAGCTTGAGACTGGATAAAGAGACCCAGTACTTC. Translation gives CASSLRLDKETQYF.

In regard to this clone: At the DNA level, this CDR3 is encoded by other sequences in the same sample as well. The V call is TRBV30, the J call TRBJ1-4; possibly TRBD1 for D (5 bases). Germline CDR1 reads GTSNPN; CDR2 reads SVGIG (reference sequence). The CDR3 is 14 amino acids. Between the trimmed V and J ends, which lost 0 bases and 5 bases, there was a span of 10 bases. In nucleotides, the CDR3 is TGTGCCTGGAGTGTGCAGGGCCTGAATGAAAAACTGTTTTTT. It is translated as CAWSVQGLNEKLFF.

The chain has TRBV7-8 and TRBJ1-5; D gene uncertain. The CDR3 is made up of 9 amino acids. Trimming stripped 3 bases from V and 15 bases from J, with 6 bases between. Per the germline V gene, CDR1 is SGHVS and CDR2 is FQNEAQ. CDR3 sequence (DNA): TGTGCCAGCAGCTTTCTTCTGCATTTT. Its translation is CASSFLLHF.

This CDR3 is CASSLSNRAEQYF. In nucleotides, the CDR3 is TGTGCCAGCAGCCTCTCCAACAGGGCCGAGCAGTACTTC. This chain connects TRBV5-4 to TRBJ2-7, with D perhaps TRBD1 (6 bases). V gave up 4 bases and J gave up 6 bases, with 14 bases separating them. CDR1 is SGHNT, CDR2 YYREEE, per germline (reference sequence). The CDR3 sequence is 13 residues long.

The chain recombines TRBV5-1 with TRBJ2-1, with TRBD2 matching 11 bases. Germline V gene data show CDR1 as SGHRS and CDR2 as YFSETQ. With 0 bases clipped from V and 6 bases from J, the junction kept 2 bases outside the gene matches. The CDR3 runs to 15 residues. This CDR3 reads CASSLALAGVNEQFF. The CDR3 DNA sequence: TGCGCCAGCAGCTTGGCACTAGCGGGGGTCAATGAGCAGTTCTTC.

As concerns this clone: This same CDR3 is encoded by further DNA sequences in the sample. DNA of the CDR3: TGTGCCAGCAGTGATTGGACTAGCGGGTACAATGAGCAGTTCTTC. Protein product: CASSDWTSGYNEQFF. The J gene is TRBJ2-1, the V gene TRBV2, with 11 nucleotides matching TRBD2. CDR1 SNHLY and CDR2 FYNNEI come from the germline V gene. V dropped 3 bases and J dropped 4; count of bases not matched to a gene: 2. CDR3 length: 15 amino acids.

V is TRBV7-6 and J is TRBJ1-6; D call uncertain. This CDR3 comprises 14 residues. V shed 2 bases and J shed 5 bases, with 7 bases lying between them. CDR1 and CDR2 (germline): SGHVS, FNYEAQ. The CDR3 region has the DNA TGTGCCAGCAGCTTAAAGGCGGATAATTCACCCCTCCACTTT. This encodes CASSLKADNSPLHF. Full variable domain (rest looked up from reference TRBV7-6 and TRBJ1-6): GAGVSQSPRYKVTKRGQDVALRCDPISGHVSLYWYRQALGQGPEFLTYFNYEAQQDKSGLPNDRFSAERPEGSISTLTIQRTEQRDSAMYRCASSLKADNSPLHFGNGTRLTVT.

This chain uses TRBV2 with TRBJ1-6, with D uncertain. This CDR3 region has 13 residues. CDR1 is SNHLY, CDR2 FYNNEI, per germline. V lost 9 bases and J 5 bases, leaving 11 bases between the germline ends. The CDR3 DNA follows: TGTGCCAGGGAACCGGGCCATAATTCACCCCTCCACTTT. This gives the protein CAREPGHNSPLHF.

J is TRBJ2-1 and V is TRBV18; weak D call: TRBD2 (6 bases). Germline CDR1 KGHSH, CDR2 LQKENI. Trimming shortened V by 2 bases and J by 1 base, and 9 bases separated the two germline ends. The CDR3 is made up of 15 amino acids. CDR3 loop: CASSPKAGSYNEQFF. The DNA of the CDR3 is TGTGCCAGCTCACCAAAGGCGGGATCCTACAATGAGCAGTTCTTC.

On this clone itself: The identical CDR3 is also encoded by other nucleotide sequences in the sample. The rearrangement uses TRBV6-5 and TRBJ1-5; a possible D gene is TRBD1 (6 bases). V dropped 6 bases and J dropped 3 bases, with 12 bases sitting between them. Per germline, CDR1 MNHEY and CDR2 SVGAGI. The CDR3 sequence is 14 residues long. This chain's CDR3 is CASRLDSSNQPQHF. The CDR3 nucleotides are TGTGCCAGCAGGTTGGACAGCTCCAATCAGCCCCAGCATTTT.

Only a few counts were recorded for this clone. The V and J genes are TRBV9 and TRBJ1-1; D ambiguous. This CDR3 is 12 amino acids long. Germline CDR1 is SGDLS and CDR2 is YYNGEE. V lost 6 bases to trimming and J lost 6 bases, with 12 bases between them. The CDR3: CASTRQGPEAFF. The CDR3 DNA reads as TGTGCCAGCACCCGCCAAGGACCTGAAGCTTTCTTT.

The V and J genes are TRBV5-6 and TRBJ1-5; D call uncertain. This CDR3 comprises 14 residues. CDR1 and CDR2 (germline): SGHDT, YYEEEE. V was cut by 2 bases and J by 4 bases, with 10 bases left in between. CDR3 protein: CASSFASLNQPQHF. The CDR3 DNA reads TGTGCCAGCAGCTTCGCCAGCCTAAATCAGCCCCAGCATTTT.

The chain has TRBV5-1 and TRBJ1-4; tentatively, D is TRBD1 (6 bases). This CDR3 region has 15 residues. The V and J ends lost 4 bases and 1 base respectively, with 11 bases between them. CDR1 is SGHRS, CDR2 YFSETQ, per germline. As DNA, the CDR3 is TGCGCCAGCAGCCCAGAGGGGGTAACTAATGAAAAACTGTTTTTT. This encodes CASSPEGVTNEKLFF. The complete variable domain, with remaining parts taken from reference TRBV5-1 and TRBJ1-4, reads KAGVTQTPRYLIKTRGQQVTLSCSPISGHRSVSWYQQTPGQGLQFLFEYFSETQRNKGNFPGRFSGRQFSNSRSEMNVSTLELGDSALYLCASSPEGVTNEKLFFGSGTQLSVL.

With regard to this clone: Other DNA sequences from this sample encode an identical CDR3 as well. V is TRBV2 and J is TRBJ2-2; D might be TRBD2 (6 bases). CDR3 length equals 13 residues. CDR1 is SNHLY, CDR2 FYNNEI, per germline. Trimming removed 6 bases at V and 7 bases at J, with 12 bases between. The CDR3, as DNA: TGTGCCAGCAGAGCGACTAGTAGCGGGGAGCTGTTTTTT. Its translation: CASRATSSGELFF.

The rearrangement links TRBV10-3 to TRBJ2-5; D remains ambiguous. The V gene lost 4 bases and the J gene lost 4 bases, with 10 bases spanning the gap. Germline loops: CDR1 ENHRY, CDR2 SYGVKD. The CDR3 covers 13 residues. The CDR3 nucleotides read TGTGCCATCAGTGCCAAGGGCGTAGAGACCCAGTACTTC. Amino acid sequence: CAISAKGVETQYF.

The rearrangement links TRBV5-4 to TRBJ2-2; 12 nucleotides align to TRBD2. Trimming took 1 base from V and 7 from J; bases not matched to a gene: 8. The CDR3 loop spans 17 amino acids. The germline CDR1 and CDR2 sequences are SGHNT and YYREEE (reference sequence). CDR3 sequence reads: CASSLRASGRAGGELFF. The CDR3 bases are TGTGCCAGCAGCTTGCGGGCTAGCGGGAGGGCCGGCGGGGAGCTGTTTTTT.

The chain recombines TRBV18 with TRBJ2-5; D may be TRBD2 (5 bases). V was clipped by 3 bases and J by 3 bases, with 14 bases between them. Germline values: CDR1 KGHSH, CDR2 LQKENI. The CDR3 runs to 15 residues. CDR3 in DNA: TGTGCCAGCTCACCCCTCCCCGGAGCGGAAGAGACCCAGTACTTC. As protein: CASSPLPGAEETQYF.

The CDR3 protein is CAISESFGQGNTEAFF. The CDR3 DNA is TGTGCCATCAGTGAGTCCTTTGGACAGGGTAACACTGAAGCTTTCTTT. The chain uses TRBV10-3 and TRBJ1-1, with 8 positions matching TRBD1. With V trimmed by 0 bases and J by 2 bases, 5 bases remained unmatched. This CDR3 has 16 residues. Germline V gene data show CDR1 as ENHRY and CDR2 as SYGVKD.

To note about this clone: The sample holds other DNA sequences that translate to the same CDR3. The gene calls are TRBV20-1 and TRBJ2-7; D is ambiguous. CDR3 length equals 10 residues. V lost 6 bases and J 5 bases, leaving 8 bases between the germline ends. Germline lookup yields CDR1 DFQATT and CDR2 SNEGSKA (reference sequence). The DNA of the CDR3 is TGCAGTGCGGGTCTTAACGAGCAGTACTTC. It translates to CSAGLNEQYF.

The chain is built from TRBV5-4 and TRBJ2-7, with TRBD1 matching over 9 bases. Germline lookup yields CDR1 SGHNT and CDR2 YYREEE (reference sequence). This CDR3 region has 14 residues. J lost 0 bases, V lost 3 bases, and 1 base had no gene match. The CDR3 DNA sequence: TGTGCCAGCAGCTGGGACAGGGACTCCTACGAGCAGTACTTC. Translation gives CASSWDRDSYEQYF.

V is TRBV2 and J is TRBJ2-1; D is undetermined. Looked up from germline, CDR1 is SNHLY and CDR2 is FYNNEI. V was cut by 3 bases and J by 2 bases, with 8 bases left in between. The CDR3 contains 14 residues. CDR3 loop: CASSELSAYNEQFF. The CDR3 DNA is TGTGCCAGCAGTGAGTTGTCAGCCTACAATGAGCAGTTCTTC.